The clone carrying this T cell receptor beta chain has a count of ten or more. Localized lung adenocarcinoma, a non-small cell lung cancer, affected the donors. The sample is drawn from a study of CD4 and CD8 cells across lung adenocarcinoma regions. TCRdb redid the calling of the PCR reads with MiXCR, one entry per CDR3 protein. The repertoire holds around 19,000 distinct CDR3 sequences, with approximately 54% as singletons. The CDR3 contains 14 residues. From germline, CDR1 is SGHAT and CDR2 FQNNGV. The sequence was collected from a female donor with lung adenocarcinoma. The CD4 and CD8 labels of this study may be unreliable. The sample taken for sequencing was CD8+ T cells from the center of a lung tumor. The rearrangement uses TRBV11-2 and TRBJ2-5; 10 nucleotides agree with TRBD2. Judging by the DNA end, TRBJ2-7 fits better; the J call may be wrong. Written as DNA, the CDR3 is TGTGCCAGCAGCAACGGACTAGCGGTCTACGAGCAGTACTTC. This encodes CASSNGLAVYEQYF.